Presented here are 6 T cell receptor beta chains from one specimen sequenced in a study of tumor-infiltrating lymphocytes in primary liver carcinoma. Priming with a constant-region primer yielded TCR beta cDNA from approximately 500 ng total RNA. Libraries for TCR beta were built through three nested multiplex PCR rounds, which together made up a slightly modified ARM-PCR procedure. Both of the initial two PCR rounds ran for approximately 10 cycles and employed TRBV1-TRBV30 forward primers alongside a C-beta reverse primer. Via MiXCR, TCRdb re-called the multiplex PCR reads, giving one row per CDR3 protein. The data show about 200,000 distinct CDR3 sequences, around three fifths seen once. Alongside blood RNA obtained from unsorted whole blood, germline DNA was also extracted. The sample comprised peripheral blood. Receptors were obtained from a woman aged 55-70 years with primary liver carcinoma and hepatitis B virus infection.

Points on this clonotype: A junction end diverges from the germline sequence, so it may reflect a read error. This chain connects TRBV30 to TRBJ1-6, with a possible D match to TRBD1 (5 bases). The CDR3 totals 13 residues. Germline CDR1 GTSNPN, CDR2 SVGIG (reference sequence). The CDR3 sequence is CAWSGGHNSHLHF. CDR3 nucleotides: TGTGCCTGGAGTGGGGGCCATAATTCACACCTCCACTTT.

With regard to this clonotype: This may arise from a read error, as a much more abundant clone is one base away. The chain combines TRBV28 with TRBJ2-5; no firm D call. Trimming cost V 7 bases and J 6 bases, with 12 bases left between them. Germline V gives CDR1 MDHEN, CDR2 SYDVKM. The CDR3 loop spans 12 amino acids. Written as DNA, the CDR3 is TGTGCCAGCAATCCCAACACGAAGACCCAGTACTTC. Residues: CASNPNTKTQYF.

As regards this clonotype: This could be a read error, since a much larger clone is one nucleotide away. The chain combines TRBV4-1 with TRBJ2-1, with D hard to call. The CDR3 spans 16 residues. Germline values: CDR1 MGHRA, CDR2 YSYEKL. Trimming took off 0 bases at V and 5 bases at J, with 14 bases between the two ends. As DNA, the CDR3 is TGCGCCAGCAGCCAAGATGGTAGCCGAGCGAACAATGAGCAGTTCTTC. Protein sequence: CASSQDGSRANNEQFF.

The V call is TRBV4-2, the J call TRBJ2-2, with a tentative D call TRBD2 (6 bases). Trimming removed 4 bases from V and 7 bases from J, with 16 bases in between. CDR1 LGHNA and CDR2 YNFKEQ come from the germline V gene. CDR3 length equals 15 residues. CDR3 in amino acids: CASSRWWEVIGELFF. CDR3 nucleotides: TGTGCCAGCAGCCGATGGTGGGAGGTAATCGGGGAGCTGTTTTTT.

In the case of this clonotype: This may be a read error, as it is one base from a much larger clone. In this CDR3 the conserved last residue, phenylalanine or tryptophan, is missing, so a read error is likely. V gene TRBV6-6 combines with J gene TRBJ1-4, with 7 bases matching TRBD1. V gave up 4 bases and J gave up 8 bases; unmatched junction bases: 7. The CDR3 runs 14 residues. The germline gives CDR1 MNHNY, CDR2 SVGAGI (reference sequence). The CDR3 here is CASSSPTGSEKLFI. In DNA, the CDR3 is TGTGCCAGCAGTTCCCCGACAGGGAGCGAAAAACTGTTTATT.

A word on this clonotype: A much bigger clone sits one base away, suggesting this may be a read error. The chain uses TRBV4-1 and TRBJ2-7; TRBD1 is a possible D gene (5 bases). The CDR3 covers 15 residues. The V end was cut by 0 bases, the J end by 2 bases, with 11 bases between. Germline CDR1 is MGHRA and CDR2 is YSYEKL. CDR3 nucleotides: TGCGCCAGCAGCCAAGAACAGGACGGACCCTACGAGCAGTACTTC. This gives the protein CASSQEQDGPYEQYF.